This record looks at one T cell receptor beta chain sequence and its context. Its cognate antigen is unknown. Other DNA sequences in this sample translate to the same CDR3. The data were taken from a study of cytomegalovirus exposure and HLA in healthy donors. On the study more broadly: Ancestry clustering placed around 81% of over 300 genotyped donors in the Caucasian-associated cluster. Overall study findings and caveats: Under 20,000 TCR beta sequences were associated with HLA alleles at 0.05 false discovery rate in a later analysis. Diagnosis of cytomegalovirus status made by the classifier reportedly showed high specificity and sensitivity.

Researchers ran the PCR with 60 Vbeta and 13 Jbeta primers. The protocol was immunoSEQ multiplex PCR, while the TCRdb copy is restricted to in-frame clones and leaves out a portion. Of around 90,000 clones in the sample, roughly 85% are singletons; the top ten hold nearly 7.5%. The TCR originated in a man aged 35 to 55 in good health and CMV-seropositive. Specimen: PBMCs.

CDR3 DNA: TGTGCCAGCTCGCCCGGGACAGGGGGGACCACCTTC. Translated: CASSPGTGGTTF. The V gene is TRBV18, the J gene TRBJ1-2; 11 nucleotides line up with TRBD1. V dropped 6 bases and J dropped 13; count of bases not matched to a gene: 7. This CDR3 is built from 12 residues. The germline CDR1 and CDR2 sequences are KGHSH and LQKENI.